The 26 T cell receptor beta chains presented below share a single source sample, sequenced in a study of vaccination and CD4 T cells after COVID-19 (dated by TCRdb to the early 2020s). These receptors lack a known antigen. Reading the label with the study, this specimen's treatment or condition is: roughly 10-day PBMC culture with coronavirus spike peptide pools or control peptides (ViraFEST assay). Receptor libraries were prepared by PCR. The run used an Illumina iSeq 100. At the Johns Hopkins FTIC core, DNA from the cultured CD4+ T cells underwent TCR sequencing with the Oncomine TCR Beta short-read assay. TCRdb reanalyzed the raw reads on its own, using fastp at Q25 for trimming and MiXCR for clone calling, and kept in-frame beta chains. Rows merge per CDR3 protein into single entries with the most common DNA and genes. This sample is represented by fewer than 25,000 distinct CDR3 sequences; over 45% of them were singletons. The leading ten clones occupy roughly 6% of the sample.

The sequenced material came from CD4+ T cells from blood, cultured in vitro. All receptors come from a human donor who had recovered from COVID-19.

The chain links TRBV11-3 to TRBJ2-5; D unclear. Trimming removed 5 bases at V and 5 bases at J, with 12 bases between. The CDR3 length is 13 residues. Germline-derived CDR1 and CDR2 are SGHNT and YENEEA. CDR3 DNA: TGTGCCAGCAGCCCACCAGGAGTGGAGACCCAGTACTTC. Its translation is CASSPPGVETQYF.

This rearrangement joins TRBV19 to TRBJ1-1; 7 bases match TRBD1. The CDR3 length is 15 residues. Losses at the gene ends were 5 bases for V and 6 bases for J; bases not matched to a gene: 12. CDR1 and CDR2 (germline): LNHDA, SQIVND (reference sequence). In nucleotides, the CDR3 is TGTGCCAGTAGTGGACGGGGACAGAAGGTTCCTGAAGCTTTCTTT. This sequence encodes CASSGRGQKVPEAFF.

The table lists this clonotype with a few counts. The CDR3: CASSVEAGYQETQYF. The CDR3 DNA sequence: TGTGCCAGCAGCGTAGAAGCCGGGTACCAAGAGACCCAGTACTTC. This rearrangement joins TRBV7-4 to TRBJ2-5; D is uncertain. Germline assignment: CDR1 SGHVT and CDR2 SQSDAQ. There are 15 residues in the CDR3. The ends were cut back, 5 bases at V and 0 bases at J, with 13 bases in the middle.

This clonotype has a single count. The rearrangement joins TRBV10-3 to TRBJ1-5; D unclear. The germline V and J ends were trimmed by 7 bases and 5 bases, with 6 bases remaining between them. Germline lookup yields CDR1 ENHRY and CDR2 SYGVKD. CDR3 length: 11 residues. DNA for the CDR3: TGTGCCATCAATGGCGATCAGCCCCAGCATTTT. It is translated as CAINGDQPQHF.

This clonotype was detected only a few times. This chain uses TRBV24-1 with TRBJ2-2, with 9 bases matching TRBD1. The V gene's germline CDR1 is KGHDR and CDR2 SFDVKD. Trimming at V came to 9 bases and at J to 6 bases, leaving 13 bases not matched to a gene. The CDR3 runs to 16 residues. CDR3 DNA: TGTGCCACCGGGACAGGGTTAAGTAGTTTACCCGGGGAGCTGTTTTTT. This sequence encodes CATGTGLSSLPGELFF.

The CDR3 region is CASSSKQGSGNQPQHF. CDR3 DNA sequence: TGTGCCAGCAGTTCCAAACAGGGATCGGGCAATCAGCCCCAGCATTTT. The chain recombines TRBV12-3 or TRBV12-4 with TRBJ1-5, with D possibly TRBD1 on 6 matching bases. The CDR3 has 16 amino acids. Trimming shortened V by 4 bases and J by 2 bases, and 15 bases separated the two germline ends.

This clonotype was seen more than once but under ten times. The V call is TRBV28, the J call TRBJ1-5; D remains unclear. Trimming shortened V by 6 bases and J by 6 bases, and 15 bases separated the two germline ends. CDR1 and CDR2 from the germline V gene are MDHEN and SYDVKM. This CDR3 comprises 14 residues. CDR3 region: CASRCSSIGQPQHF. In nucleotides, the CDR3 is TGTGCCAGCAGATGCTCTTCGATAGGTCAGCCCCAGCATTTT.

This clonotype was observed a handful of times. The V and J genes are TRBV7-9 and TRBJ1-3; TRBD1 matches at 12 bases. This CDR3 is built from 17 residues. The junction had 3 bases not matched to a gene; V was cut back by 0 bases and J by 3 bases. Germline-derived CDR1 and CDR2 are SEHNR and FQNEAQ (reference sequence). CDR3 sequence (DNA): TGTGCCAGCAGCTTAGCGGGACAGGGGGCGCGTGGAAACACCATATATTTT. Amino acid sequence: CASSLAGQGARGNTIYF.

The V call is TRBV24-1, the J call TRBJ1-5; TRBD1 might be the D (6 bases). Trimming cost V 7 bases and J 2 bases, with 14 bases left between them. The germline V gene has CDR1 KGHDR and CDR2 SFDVKD. This CDR3 comprises 15 residues. CDR3: CATRGPGDGNQPQHF. The CDR3 region has the DNA TGTGCCACCAGAGGGCCAGGGGACGGCAATCAGCCCCAGCATTTT.

The chain has TRBV30 and TRBJ1-5; unclear D gene. Germline CDR1 reads GTSNPN; CDR2 reads SVGIG (reference sequence). The CDR3 runs 13 residues. V lost 2 bases, J lost 5 bases, and 10 bases lay in between. The CDR3 region has the DNA TGTGCCTGGAGTACGACAATGGATCAGCCCCAGCATTTT. Amino acids: CAWSTTMDQPQHF.

V gene TRBV3-1 combines with J gene TRBJ1-2; 8 bases match TRBD1. Germline V gene data show CDR1 as LGHDT and CDR2 as YNNKEL (reference sequence). Unmatched junction bases numbered 2, after V lost 4 bases and J lost 4 bases. This CDR3 spans 13 amino acids. In DNA form, the CDR3 reads TGTGCCAGCAGCCTTGGGACAGGCTATGGCTACACCTTC. It codes for CASSLGTGYGYTF. Supplemented by reference TRBV3-1 and TRBJ1-2, the full variable domain reads DTAVSQTPKYLVTQMGNDKSIKCEQNLGHDTMYWYKQDSKKFLKIMFSYNNKELIINETVPNRFSPKSPDKAHLNLHINSLELGDSAVYFCASSLGTGYGYTFGSGTRLTVV.

The rearrangement uses TRBV6-1 and TRBJ2-7; maybe TRBD2 (7 bases). The V gene lost 1 base and the J gene lost 3 bases, with 13 bases spanning the gap. Germline loops: CDR1 MNHNS, CDR2 SASEGT. This CDR3 is built from 15 residues. The CDR3 DNA follows: TGTGCCAGCAGTGAAGTGGGAGGGGGAGACTACGAGCAGTACTTC. Translation: CASSEVGGGDYEQYF.

The chain is built from TRBV15 and TRBJ2-3; D call uncertain. Germline CDR1 LNHNV, CDR2 YYDKDF (reference sequence). Deletions cut 1 base from V and 2 bases from J, with 19 bases between. CDR3 length equals 18 residues. The CDR3: CATSRGQALLFYTDTQYF. CDR3 sequence (DNA): TGTGCCACCAGCAGAGGGCAGGCCTTACTCTTTTACACAGATACGCAGTATTTT.

This clonotype was counted between two and nine times. V usage is TRBV2 and J usage is TRBJ1-5; TRBD1 is a possible D gene (5 bases). Trimming removed 6 bases from V and 9 bases from J, with 18 bases in between. CDR3 size: 14 residues. In germline, CDR1 is SNHLY, CDR2 FYNNEI. CDR3 nucleotides: TGTGCCAGCAGCCTGACAGAAACCCTCCGGCCCCAGCATTTT. This codes for CASSLTETLRPQHF. Combining the CDR3 with reference TRBV2 and TRBJ1-5 gives the whole variable domain EPEVTQTPSHQVTQMGQEVILRCVPISNHLYFYWYRQILGQKVEFLVSFYNNEISEKSEIFDDQFSVERPDGSNFTLKIRSTKLEDSAMYFCASSLTETLRPQHFGDGTRLSIL.

This clonotype appeared a few times. The J gene is TRBJ2-5, the V gene TRBV24-1, with TRBD1 identical over 9 bases. V lost 3 bases, J lost 5 bases, and 9 bases stayed unmatched. Per germline, CDR1 KGHDR and CDR2 SFDVKD. This CDR3 is 16 amino acids long. CDR3 in amino acids: CATSDPQGALGETQYF. The CDR3 DNA sequence: TGTGCCACCAGTGATCCACAGGGGGCTCTGGGGGAGACCCAGTACTTC.

The chain couples TRBV2 to TRBJ2-3; TRBD1 is a possible D gene (5 bases). This CDR3 has 14 amino acids. The V gene lost 8 bases and the J gene lost 2 bases, with 14 bases spanning the gap. Germline V gene sequence: CDR1 SNHLY, CDR2 FYNNEI. The CDR3 nucleotides read TGTGCCAGCGTAGACAGCTTATACACAGATACGCAGTATTTT. It encodes CASVDSLYTDTQYF. Full variable domain (remainder filled in from reference TRBV2 and TRBJ2-3): EPEVTQTPSHQVTQMGQEVILRCVPISNHLYFYWYRQILGQKVEFLVSFYNNEISEKSEIFDDQFSVERPDGSNFTLKIRSTKLEDSAMYFCASVDSLYTDTQYFGPGTRLTVL.

The chain uses TRBV6-5 and TRBJ2-1, with D tentatively TRBD1 or TRBD2 (6 bases each). V lost 7 bases and J lost 1, with 20 bases in between. The CDR3 consists of 17 residues. In germline, CDR1 is MNHEY, CDR2 SVGAGI. The CDR3 DNA follows: TGTGCCAGCATTTCCTCCGGGGGCGGGACTTCCTACAATGAGCAGTTCTTC. Translated: CASISSGGGTSYNEQFF.

The rearrangement uses TRBV20-1 and TRBJ2-5; 11 bases match TRBD2. Trimming cost V 1 base and J 4 bases; bases outside gene matches: 8. The CDR3 is 16 residues long. The germline CDR1 and CDR2 sequences are DFQATT and SNEGSKA (reference sequence). The CDR3 DNA reads as TGCAGTGCTAGAGCAGAGACTAGCGGGGCTGGAGAGACCCAGTACTTC. It codes for CSARAETSGAGETQYF.

The rearrangement joins TRBV30 to TRBJ2-7; 10 bases align to TRBD1. V trimming: 1 base; J trimming: 4 bases; junction bases outside the gene matches: 4. The germline CDR1 and CDR2 sequences are GTSNPN and SVGIG (reference sequence). The CDR3 runs to 14 residues. The CDR3 sequence: CAWSEGDRGYEQYF. In DNA form, the CDR3 reads TGTGCCTGGAGTGAGGGGGACAGGGGTTACGAGCAGTACTTC.

A few counts support this clonotype. The limits of the CDR3 on the DNA are not certain, so only TCRdb's listed CDR3 is given. The chain combines TRBV27 with TRBJ2-1. The CDR3 extends over 14 residues, inclusive of both ends. Germline loops: CDR1 MNHEY, CDR2 SMNVEV (reference sequence). This CDR3 is CASSTSAYYNEQFF.

The chain is built from TRBV19 and TRBJ1-1; 7 nucleotides align to TRBD1. Germline CDR1 reads LNHDA; CDR2 reads SQIVND (reference sequence). The CDR3 length is 16 residues. Trimming cost V 5 bases and J 3 bases; bases outside gene matches: 12. CDR3 nucleotide sequence: TGTGCCAGTAGTCGATTCACAGGGGCCCCAGACACTGAAGCTTTCTTT. Amino acids: CASSRFTGAPDTEAFF.

This clonotype is labeled medium-sized (0.01 to 0.1%). The chain combines TRBV7-2 with TRBJ1-5; no clear D. The CDR3 spans 13 residues. Germline-derived CDR1 and CDR2 are SGHTA and FQGNSA. The V end lost 5 bases, the J end lost 3 bases, and 8 bases lay between the germline ends. The CDR3 sequence is CASSPDYNQPQHF. CDR3 DNA: TGTGCCAGCAGCCCCGATTACAATCAGCCCCAGCATTTT.

The rearrangement joins TRBV7-2 to TRBJ2-7; 11 nucleotides align to TRBD2. Germline lookup yields CDR1 SGHTA and CDR2 FQGNSA. After removal of 3 bases from V and 6 bases from J, the junction contained 4 bases not matched to a gene. The CDR3 contains 14 residues. The CDR3 is CASSLTSGILEQYF. DNA for the CDR3: TGTGCCAGCAGCTTGACTAGCGGGATACTCGAGCAGTACTTC.

This rearrangement joins TRBV5-1 to TRBJ1-6; possibly TRBD1 for D (5 bases). The V and J ends lost 6 bases and 7 bases respectively, with 11 bases between them. Germline CDR1 is SGHRS and CDR2 is YFSETQ. The CDR3 runs 13 residues. In nucleotides, the CDR3 is TGCGCCAGCACCCGGGAGGGGAATTCACCCCTCCACTTT. Translation: CASTREGNSPLHF.

This clonotype appeared a single time. This chain uses TRBV6-2 or TRBV6-3 with TRBJ2-3; 9 bases agree with TRBD2. After removal of 0 bases from V and 3 bases from J, the junction contained 4 bases not matched to a gene. The CDR3 has 16 residues. From germline, CDR1 is MNHEY and CDR2 SVGEGT. Here the CDR3 reads CASSYSSSGTTDTQYF. Written as DNA, the CDR3 is TGTGCCAGCAGTTACTCGTCTAGCGGGACTACAGATACGCAGTATTTT.

This chain links TRBV11-3 with TRBJ2-5, with 7 bases fitting TRBD1. The germline V gene encodes CDR1 SGHNT and CDR2 YENEEA. V lost 2 bases and J lost 2; bases outside the gene matches: 17. The CDR3 totals 19 residues. CDR3: CASSLFRGYRGGLQETQYF. The CDR3, as DNA: TGTGCCAGCAGCTTATTCAGGGGGTATCGAGGGGGATTACAAGAGACCCAGTACTTC.